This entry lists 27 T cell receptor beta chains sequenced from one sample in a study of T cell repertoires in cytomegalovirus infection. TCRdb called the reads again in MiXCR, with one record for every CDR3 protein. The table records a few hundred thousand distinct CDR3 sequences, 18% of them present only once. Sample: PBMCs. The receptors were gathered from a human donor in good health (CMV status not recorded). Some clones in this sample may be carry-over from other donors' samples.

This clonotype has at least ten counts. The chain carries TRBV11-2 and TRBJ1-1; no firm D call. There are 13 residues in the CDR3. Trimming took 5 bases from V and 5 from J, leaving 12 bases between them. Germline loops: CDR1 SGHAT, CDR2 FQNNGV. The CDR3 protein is CASSPPVRTEAFF. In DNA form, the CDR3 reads TGTGCCAGCAGCCCCCCCGTCCGTACTGAAGCTTTCTTT.

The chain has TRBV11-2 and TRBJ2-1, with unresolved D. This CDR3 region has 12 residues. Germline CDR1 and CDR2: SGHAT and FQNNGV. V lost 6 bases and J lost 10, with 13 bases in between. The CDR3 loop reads CASSPVQYEQFF. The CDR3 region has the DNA TGTGCCAGCAGTCCAGTCCAGTACGAGCAGTTCTTC.

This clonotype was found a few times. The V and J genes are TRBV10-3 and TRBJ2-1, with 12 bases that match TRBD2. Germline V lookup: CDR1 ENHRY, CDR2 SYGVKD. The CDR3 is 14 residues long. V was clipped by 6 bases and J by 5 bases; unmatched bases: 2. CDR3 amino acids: CAISASGRDNEQFF. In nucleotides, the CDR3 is TGTGCCATCAGCGCTAGCGGGAGGGACAATGAGCAGTTCTTC.

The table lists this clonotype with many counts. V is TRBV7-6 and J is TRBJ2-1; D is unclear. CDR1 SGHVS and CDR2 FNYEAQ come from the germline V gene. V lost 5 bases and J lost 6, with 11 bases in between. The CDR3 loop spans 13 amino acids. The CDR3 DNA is TGTGCCAGCAGCCCCGAACTGGGCAATGAGCAGTTCTTC. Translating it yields CASSPELGNEQFF.

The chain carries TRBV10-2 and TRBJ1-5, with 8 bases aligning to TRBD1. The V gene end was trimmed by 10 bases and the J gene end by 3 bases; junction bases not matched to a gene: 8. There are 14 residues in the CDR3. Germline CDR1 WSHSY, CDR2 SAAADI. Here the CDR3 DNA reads TGCGCCACTCTGGACAGGGCGAACAATCAGCCCCAGCATTTT. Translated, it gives CATLDRANNQPQHF.

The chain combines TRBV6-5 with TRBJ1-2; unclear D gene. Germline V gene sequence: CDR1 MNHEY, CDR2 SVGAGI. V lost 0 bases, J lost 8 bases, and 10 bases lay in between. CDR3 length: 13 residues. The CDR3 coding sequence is TGTGCCAGCAGTTACTCGACGGAGTCGGGCTACACCTTC. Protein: CASSYSTESGYTF.

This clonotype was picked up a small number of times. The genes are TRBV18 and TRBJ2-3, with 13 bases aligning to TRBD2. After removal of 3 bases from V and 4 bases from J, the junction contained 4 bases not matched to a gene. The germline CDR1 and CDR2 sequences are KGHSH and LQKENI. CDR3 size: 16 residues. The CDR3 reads CASSPQLAGGSDTQYF. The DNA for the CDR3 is TGTGCCAGCTCACCTCAACTAGCGGGGGGGTCAGATACGCAGTATTTT.

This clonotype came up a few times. CDR3 sequence: CASSTGQGYTEAFF. CDR3 in DNA: TGTGCCAGCAGTACCGGACAGGGGTACACTGAAGCTTTCTTT. This chain links TRBV6-6 with TRBJ1-1; 9 bases align to TRBD1. V gave up 5 bases and J gave up 3 bases; unmatched junction bases: 4. Germline loops: CDR1 MNHNY, CDR2 SVGAGI (reference sequence). CDR3 length: 14 amino acids.

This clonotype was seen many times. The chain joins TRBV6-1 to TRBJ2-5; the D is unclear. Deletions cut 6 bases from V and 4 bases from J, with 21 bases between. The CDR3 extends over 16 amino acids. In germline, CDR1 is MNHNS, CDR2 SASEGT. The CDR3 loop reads CASRLTGRILSETQYF. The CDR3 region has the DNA TGTGCCAGCAGACTAACCGGACGGATCCTCTCAGAGACCCAGTACTTC.

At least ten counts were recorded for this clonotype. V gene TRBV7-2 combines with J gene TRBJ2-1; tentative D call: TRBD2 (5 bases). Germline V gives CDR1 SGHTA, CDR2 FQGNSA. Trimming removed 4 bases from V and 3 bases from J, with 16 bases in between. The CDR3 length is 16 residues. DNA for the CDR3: TGTGCCAGCAGCTCGGCCTGGAGCGGTCTCTACAATGAGCAGTTCTTC. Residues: CASSSAWSGLYNEQFF.

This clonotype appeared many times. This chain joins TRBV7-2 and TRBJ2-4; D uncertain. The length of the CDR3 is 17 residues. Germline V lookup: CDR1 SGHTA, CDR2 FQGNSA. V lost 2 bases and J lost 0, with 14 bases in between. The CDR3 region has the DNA TGTGCCAGCAGCTTAACGTCTACAGCCCTAGCCAAAAACATTCAGTACTTC. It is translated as CASSLTSTALAKNIQYF.

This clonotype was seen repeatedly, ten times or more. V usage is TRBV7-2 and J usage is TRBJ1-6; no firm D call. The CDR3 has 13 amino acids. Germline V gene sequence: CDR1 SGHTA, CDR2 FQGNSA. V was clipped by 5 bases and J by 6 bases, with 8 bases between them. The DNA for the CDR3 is TGTGCCAGCAGCCCCCGAACTAATTCACCCCTCCACTTT. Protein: CASSPRTNSPLHF.

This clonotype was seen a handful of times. The CDR3 sequence: CSARERVWEANYGYTF. As DNA, the CDR3 is TGCAGTGCTAGAGAGAGGGTTTGGGAAGCTAACTATGGCTACACCTTC. The V gene is TRBV20-1, the J gene TRBJ1-2; no reliable D call. CDR1 DFQATT and CDR2 SNEGSKA come from the germline V gene (reference sequence). With 0 bases removed from V and 0 bases from J, the gap between germline ends came to 14 bases. The CDR3 is made up of 16 amino acids.

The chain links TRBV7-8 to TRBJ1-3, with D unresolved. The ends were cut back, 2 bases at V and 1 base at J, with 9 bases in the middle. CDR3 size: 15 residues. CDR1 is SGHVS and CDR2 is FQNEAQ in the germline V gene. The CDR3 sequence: CASSLTRVSGNTIYF. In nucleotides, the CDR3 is TGTGCCAGCAGCTTAACCCGAGTGTCTGGAAACACCATATATTTT.

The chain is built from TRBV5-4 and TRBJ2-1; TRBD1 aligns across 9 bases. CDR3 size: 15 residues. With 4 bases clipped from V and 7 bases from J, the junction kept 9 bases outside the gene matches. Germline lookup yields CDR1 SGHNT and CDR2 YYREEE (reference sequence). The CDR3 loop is CASSGTGGAGNEQFF. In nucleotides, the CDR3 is TGTGCCAGCAGCGGAACAGGGGGCGCGGGGAATGAGCAGTTCTTC.

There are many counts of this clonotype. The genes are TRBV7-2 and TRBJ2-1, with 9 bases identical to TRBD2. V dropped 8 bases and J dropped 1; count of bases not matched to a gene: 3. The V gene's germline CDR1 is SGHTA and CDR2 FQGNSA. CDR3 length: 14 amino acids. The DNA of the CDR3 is TGTGCCAGCGGTAGCGGGAGTTCCTACAATGAGCAGTTCTTC. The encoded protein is CASGSGSSYNEQFF. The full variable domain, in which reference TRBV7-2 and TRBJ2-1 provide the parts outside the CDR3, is GAGVSQSPSNKVTEKGKDVELRCDPISGHTALYWYRQSLGQGLEFLIYFQGNSAPDKSGLPSDRFSAERTGGSVSTLTIQRTQQEDSAVYLCASGSGSSYNEQFFGPGTRLTVL.

CDR3 nucleotides: TGCGCCAGCAGCCCGGGACAGTTAGGGACCCAGTACTTC. Amino acid sequence: CASSPGQLGTQYF. The genes are TRBV5-1 and TRBJ2-5; 7 bases fit TRBD1. Looked up from germline, CDR1 is SGHRS and CDR2 is YFSETQ. Trimming cost V 4 bases and J 7 bases; bases outside gene matches: 7. CDR3 length: 13 amino acids.

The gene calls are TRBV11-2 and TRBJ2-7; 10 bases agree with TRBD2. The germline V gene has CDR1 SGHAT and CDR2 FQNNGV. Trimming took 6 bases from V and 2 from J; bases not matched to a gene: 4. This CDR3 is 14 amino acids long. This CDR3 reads CASRPSGSTYEQYF. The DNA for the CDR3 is TGTGCCAGCAGGCCTAGCGGGAGCACCTACGAGCAGTACTTC.

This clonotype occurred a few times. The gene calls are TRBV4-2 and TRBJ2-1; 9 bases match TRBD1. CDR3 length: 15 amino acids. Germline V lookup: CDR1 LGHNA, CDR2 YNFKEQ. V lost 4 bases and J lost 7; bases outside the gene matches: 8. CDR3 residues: CASSPKGTGTNEQFF. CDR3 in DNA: TGTGCCAGCAGCCCGAAGGGGACAGGGACGAATGAGCAGTTCTTC.

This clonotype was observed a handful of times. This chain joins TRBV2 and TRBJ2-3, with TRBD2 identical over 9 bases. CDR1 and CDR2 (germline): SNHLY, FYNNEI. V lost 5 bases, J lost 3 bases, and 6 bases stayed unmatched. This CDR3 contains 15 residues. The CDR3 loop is CASSPTSGVTDTQYF. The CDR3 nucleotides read TGTGCCAGCAGTCCGACTAGCGGCGTGACAGATACGCAGTATTTT.

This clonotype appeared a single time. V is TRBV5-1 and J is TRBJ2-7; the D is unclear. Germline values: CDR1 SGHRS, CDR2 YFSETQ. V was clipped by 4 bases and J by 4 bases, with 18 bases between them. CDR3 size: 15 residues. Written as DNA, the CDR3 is TGCGCCAGCAGCCCGGATGGGAACGACGTTTACGAGCAGTACTTC. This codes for CASSPDGNDVYEQYF.

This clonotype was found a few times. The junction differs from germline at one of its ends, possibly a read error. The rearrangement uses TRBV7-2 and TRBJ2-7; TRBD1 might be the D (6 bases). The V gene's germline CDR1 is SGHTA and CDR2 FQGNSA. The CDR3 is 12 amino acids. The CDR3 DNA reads TGTGCCAGCAGCACTCGAACCGGGACAAGTTCCTTC. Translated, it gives CASSTRTGTSSF.

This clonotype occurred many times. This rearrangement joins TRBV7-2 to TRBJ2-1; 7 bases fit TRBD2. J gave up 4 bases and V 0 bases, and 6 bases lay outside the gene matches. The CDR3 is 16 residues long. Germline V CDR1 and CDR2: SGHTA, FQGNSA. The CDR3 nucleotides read TGTGCCAGCAGCTTAGCCTGGGGGGGTGGGTACAATGAGCAGTTCTTC. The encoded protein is CASSLAWGGGYNEQFF. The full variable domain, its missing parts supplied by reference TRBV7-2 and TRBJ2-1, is GAGVSQSPSNKVTEKGKDVELRCDPISGHTALYWYRQSLGQGLEFLIYFQGNSAPDKSGLPSDRFSAERTGGSVSTLTIQRTQQEDSAVYLCASSLAWGGGYNEQFFGPGTRLTVL.

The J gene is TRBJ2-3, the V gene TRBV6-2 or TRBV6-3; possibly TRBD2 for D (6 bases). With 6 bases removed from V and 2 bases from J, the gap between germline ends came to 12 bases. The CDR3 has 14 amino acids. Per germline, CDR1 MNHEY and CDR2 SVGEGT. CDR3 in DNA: TGTGCCAGCAGCCGTTGGACTAACACAGATACGCAGTATTTT. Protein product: CASSRWTNTDTQYF.

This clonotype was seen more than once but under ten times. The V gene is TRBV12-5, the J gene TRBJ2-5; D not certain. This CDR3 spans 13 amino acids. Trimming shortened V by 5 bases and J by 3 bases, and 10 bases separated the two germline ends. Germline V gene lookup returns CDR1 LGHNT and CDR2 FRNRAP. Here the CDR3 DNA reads TGTGCTAGTGGTCACTTAAACGAAGAGACCCAGTACTTC. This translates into CASGHLNEETQYF.

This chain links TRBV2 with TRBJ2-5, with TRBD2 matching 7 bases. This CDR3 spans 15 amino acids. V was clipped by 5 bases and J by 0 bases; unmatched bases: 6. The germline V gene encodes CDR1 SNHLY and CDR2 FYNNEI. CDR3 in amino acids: CASSSYLADQETQYF. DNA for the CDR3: TGTGCCAGCAGTTCGTATCTAGCGGACCAAGAGACCCAGTACTTC.

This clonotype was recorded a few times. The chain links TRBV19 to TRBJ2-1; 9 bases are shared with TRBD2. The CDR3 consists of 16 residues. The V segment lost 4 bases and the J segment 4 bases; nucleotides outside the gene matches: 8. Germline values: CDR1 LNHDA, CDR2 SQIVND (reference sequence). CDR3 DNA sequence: TGTGCCAGTAGTAAGACTAGCGGCCCAGGGTACAATGAGCAGTTCTTC. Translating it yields CASSKTSGPGYNEQFF.